The present TCR beta chain was sequenced within a study of human T cells and chemical hapten exposure. Study-wide context: Weekly scalp doses of diphenylcyclopropenone were given to patients during the roughly 26-week study.

Note on this clonotype: Its antigen remains unidentified.

Time point indicated: pre-sensitization, week 0. Documented treatment: therapeutic diphenylcyclopropenone sensitization with weekly scalp DPC. The CDR3 spans 15 residues. The germline CDR1 and CDR2 sequences are KGHDR and SFDVKD. V lost 2 bases to trimming and J lost 6 bases, with 14 bases between them. From the RACE reads, TCRdb called clonotypes with MiXCR, one entry per CDR3 protein. Seen here are approximately 100,000 distinct CDR3 sequences, approximately 12% observed once, and the top ten hold 1.6%. Study-level findings and limits: Once DPC sensitization occurred, TCRs above 1 in 1000 frequency showed no change.

Sequencing was performed on whole blood, taken in connection with sensitization to the hapten diphenylcyclopropenone (DPC). The rearrangement joins TRBV24-1 to TRBJ2-3; TRBD2 might be the D (6 bases). The receptor's source is a woman between 50 and 59 years old with alopecia areata. Some clones in this sample may be carry-over from other donors' samples. This chain's CDR3 is CATSDSGTARDTQYF. The CDR3 bases are TGTGCCACCAGTGATTCAGGGACTGCTAGGGATACGCAGTATTTT.